The rows below give T cell receptor beta chains drawn from one sample of a study of identical twins. TCRdb reanalysed the 5' RACE reads using MiXCR and keeps one entry per CDR3 protein. In the table there are approximately 670,000 distinct CDR3 sequences, around 6% of which are singletons. Sequences were obtained from naive T cells sorted from blood. All receptors derive from a man between 18 and 29 years old in good health. Each CDR3 is given with its conserved first and last residue. A D gene is named only where the DNA matches it firmly. The size of a clone is reported for some rows only, either as once, few or many, or as a class for expanded clones.

>-|TRBJ2-1|-|TRBV5-1
CASSLVPGTSLEQFF
TGCGCCAGCAGCTTGGTACCCGGGACTTCATTGGAGCAGTTCTTC
>many|TRBJ2-5|-|TRBV6-6
CASNGREETQYF
TGTGCCAGCAACGGGAGAGAGGAGACCCAGTACTTC
>few|TRBJ2-3|-|TRBV7-3
CASSLRQGPGVDTQYF
TGTGCCAGCAGCTTAAGGCAGGGGCCGGGGGTGGATACGCAGTATTTT
>many|TRBJ2-4|-|TRBV6-5
CASSYSARAGAKNIQYF
TGTGCCAGCAGTTACTCGGCGAGGGCAGGGGCCAAAAACATTCAGTACTTC
>many|TRBJ2-1|-|TRBV12-3/TRBV12-4
CASSVLGNEQFF
TGTGCCAGCAGTGTTCTCGGCAATGAGCAGTTCTTC
>many|TRBJ1-5|-|TRBV12-3/TRBV12-4
CASSFMTGGQPQHF
TGTGCCAGCAGTTTTATGACCGGAGGTCAGCCCCAGCATTTT
>few|TRBJ1-5|-|TRBV6-1
CASSEAGRGYSNQPQHF
TGTGCCAGCAGTGAAGCTGGAAGAGGTTATAGCAATCAGCCCCAGCATTTT
>-|TRBJ1-5|TRBD1|TRBV20-1
CSALQGQRHQPQHF
TGCAGTGCTCTACAGGGGCAACGGCATCAGCCCCAGCATTTT
>few|TRBJ2-1|-|TRBV28
CASSSLVDEQFF
TGTGCCAGCAGCTCTCTCGTCGATGAGCAGTTCTTC
>-|TRBJ1-3|-|TRBV18
CASSSTPAGNTIYF
TGTGCCAGCTCATCGACACCGGCTGGAAACACCATATATTTT
>many|TRBJ2-1|TRBD2|TRBV29-1
CSVDGQVWTSGSDEQFF
TGCAGCGTTGACGGTCAGGTATGGACTAGCGGGAGTGATGAGCAGTTCTTC
>many|TRBJ1-5|TRBD1|TRBV29-1
CSVIGQGGQPQHF
TGCAGCGTTATCGGACAGGGGGGTCAGCCCCAGCATTTT
>many|TRBJ2-2|-|TRBV6-1
CASSPSLFANTGELFF
TGTGCCAGCAGTCCAAGCTTGTTCGCGAACACCGGGGAGCTGTTTTTT
>many|TRBJ2-3|-|TRBV29-1
CSVEDLPWQGSSDTQYF
TGCAGCGTTGAAGATCTCCCGTGGCAGGGCAGCTCAGATACGCAGTATTTT
>few|TRBJ1-1|-|TRBV12-3/TRBV12-4
CASSPGAAEAFF
TGTGCCAGCAGCCCGGGGGCAGCTGAAGCTTTCTTT
>many|TRBJ1-2|-|TRBV4-1
CASSPGLQREYGYTF
TGCGCCAGCAGCCCAGGGCTACAGCGGGAATATGGCTACACCTTC
>many|TRBJ2-2|-|TRBV12-3/TRBV12-4
CASSLGGWTGELFF
TGTGCCAGCAGTTTAGGTGGTTGGACCGGGGAGCTGTTTTTT
>few|TRBJ2-7|TRBD1|TRBV27
CASTDGTGHDEQYF
TGTGCCAGCACGGATGGGACAGGGCACGACGAGCAGTACTTC
>many|TRBJ2-1|TRBD2|TRBV6-2/TRBV6-3
CASSSTKLAVTYNEQFF
TGTGCCAGCAGTTCGACCAAACTAGCGGTAACCTACAATGAGCAGTTCTTC
>many|TRBJ2-3|-|TRBV5-1
CASSLARGGSSTDTQYF
TGCGCCAGCAGCTTGGCCAGGGGGGGGTCTAGCACAGATACGCAGTATTTT
>few|TRBJ1-5|TRBD1|TRBV24-1
CATSARTGGLFMGNQPQHF
TGTGCCACCAGTGCCCGGACAGGGGGCCTCTTTATGGGCAATCAGCCCCAGCATTTT
>many|TRBJ2-1|-|TRBV7-6
CASSRRATFGDHEQFF
TGTGCCAGCAGCCGTCGGGCAACTTTTGGGGATCATGAGCAGTTCTTC
>few|TRBJ2-3|-|TRBV6-2/TRBV6-3
CASSSIGHALHTQYF
TGTGCCAGCAGCTCAATCGGCCATGCCCTTCATACGCAGTATTTT
>few|TRBJ2-2|-|TRBV6-5
CASSYSQGSTGELFF
TGTGCCAGCAGTTACTCGCAGGGGTCCACCGGGGAGCTGTTTTTT
>many|TRBJ2-1|TRBD1|TRBV5-1
CASFDRGQGLDEQFF
TGCGCCAGCTTTGACCGGGGACAGGGTCTCGATGAGCAGTTCTTC
>-|TRBJ1-5|-|TRBV15
CATSREDGNQPQHF
TGTGCCACCAGCAGAGAGGATGGCAATCAGCCCCAGCATTTT
>few|TRBJ2-7|-|TRBV10-3
CAISVDGLYEQYF
TGTGCCATCAGTGTGGACGGACTCTACGAGCAGTACTTC
>-|TRBJ2-1|-|TRBV7-9
CASSFPTRAYNEQFF
TGTGCCAGCAGCTTCCCGACTAGAGCGTACAATGAGCAGTTCTTC
>many|TRBJ2-7|TRBD2|TRBV7-2
CASSLGGTSASYEQYF
TGTGCCAGCAGCTTAGGGGGGACTAGCGCATCCTACGAGCAGTACTTC
>-|TRBJ1-1|-|TRBV30
CAWSVTGLLNTEAFF
TGTGCCTGGAGTGTAACAGGGCTCCTCAACACTGAAGCTTTCTTT
>-|TRBJ2-2|-|TRBV7-2
CASSPFPGGREVF
TGTGCCAGCAGCCCATTCCCCGGGGGGCGCGAGGTTTTT
>many|TRBJ2-3|-|TRBV12-3/TRBV12-4
CASSTPGLHTDTQYF
TGTGCCAGCAGTACGCCGGGACTGCACACAGATACGCAGTATTTT
>-|TRBJ1-6|-|TRBV28
CASSTRKAYNSPLHF
TGTGCCAGCAGTACCCGGAAAGCCTATAATTCACCCCTCCACTTT